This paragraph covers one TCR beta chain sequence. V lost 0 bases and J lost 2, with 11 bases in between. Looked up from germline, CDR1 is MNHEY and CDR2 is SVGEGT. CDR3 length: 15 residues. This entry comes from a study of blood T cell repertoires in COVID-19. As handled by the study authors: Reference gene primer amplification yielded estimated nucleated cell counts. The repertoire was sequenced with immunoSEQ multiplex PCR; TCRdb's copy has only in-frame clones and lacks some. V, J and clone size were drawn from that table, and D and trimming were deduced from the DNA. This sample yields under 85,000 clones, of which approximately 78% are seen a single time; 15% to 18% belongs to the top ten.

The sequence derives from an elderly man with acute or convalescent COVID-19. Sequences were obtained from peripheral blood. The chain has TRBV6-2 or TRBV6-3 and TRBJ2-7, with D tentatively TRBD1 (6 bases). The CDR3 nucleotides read TGTGCCAGCAGTTACTCTACAGGGATCGCCTACGAGCAGTACTTC. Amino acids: CASSYSTGIAYEQYF.